This T cell receptor beta chain was obtained from a study of Ad26.COV2.S vaccination and SARS-CoV-2 variants. The wider study: Donor allocation was to the COV1001 Ad26.COV2.S trial arm. Ad26.COV2.S, an intramuscular injection, was given once or twice 56 days apart. General study results and limits: CD8+ and CD4+ T cells specific for spike reportedly responded with substantial breadth after vaccination. Analytic work on TCR breadth and depth might have understated the full extent of total T cell responses.

The treatment here: around 19 received Ad26.COV2.S at low or high dose, single or two shots; about 5 received placebo; per-sample allocation not given. Samples came from day 63 after the first vaccine or placebo injection. About this clone: Its antigen is still unknown.

The data were produced by immunoSEQ multiplex PCR, yet TCRdb's version contains in-frame clones alone and is incomplete. This sample yields hundreds of thousands of clones, of which around 86% are seen a single time; roughly 3.1% belongs to the top ten. V dropped 3 bases and J dropped 5 bases, with 14 bases sitting between them. CDR3 length: 15 residues. Germline V gene data show CDR1 as LNHDA and CDR2 as SQIVND (reference sequence). This clonotype was sampled from a person aged 18-65 years who received the Ad26.COV2.S COVID-19 vaccine or a placebo. This specimen was peripheral blood, taken in a trial of Ad26.COV2.S vaccine versus placebo. The rearrangement links TRBV19 to TRBJ1-5; possible D gene TRBD1, 6 bases. The CDR3 region is CASSIGGGNYQPQHF. The DNA for the CDR3 is TGTGCCAGTAGTATTGGAGGGGGGAATTATCAGCCCCAGCATTTT.